Listed here are 21 T cell receptor beta chains from one sample, sequenced in a study of cytomegalovirus exposure and HLA in healthy donors. Assay used: immunoSEQ multiplex PCR; TCRdb lists only in-frame clones, some missing. The table lists more than 60,000 clones, around 96% of them singletons. The sample taken for sequencing was PBMCs. These TCRs come from a woman in her late teens or twenties in good health and CMV-seropositive.

The chain carries TRBV27 and TRBJ2-1; TRBD2 matches at 8 bases. V was pared by 6 bases and J by 5 bases, with 6 bases of the junction left unmatched. The CDR3 consists of 14 residues. The germline CDR1 and CDR2 sequences are MNHEY and SMNVEV (reference sequence). In DNA, the CDR3 is TGTGCCAGCAGCAGGGGACTAGTTGACAATGAGCAGTTCTTC. Translating it yields CASSRGLVDNEQFF.

The V gene is TRBV19, the J gene TRBJ2-1, with D possibly being TRBD2 (6 bases). The CDR3 covers 15 residues. The germline gives CDR1 LNHDA, CDR2 SQIVND (reference sequence). The V and J ends lost 1 base and 7 bases respectively, with 14 bases between them. CDR3: CASSIVRRDYNEQFF. The CDR3 DNA sequence: TGTGCCAGTAGTATAGTAAGGCGGGATTATAATGAGCAGTTCTTC.

The chain has TRBV27 and TRBJ2-1, with a possible D match to TRBD2 (6 bases). The V gene's germline CDR1 is MNHEY and CDR2 SMNVEV (reference sequence). V shed 3 bases and J shed 8 bases, with 17 bases lying between them. The CDR3 contains 15 residues. CDR3 nucleotide sequence: TGTGCCAGCAGTTTTGGTGCCGGGAGCGTCTATGAGCAGTTCTTC. Translating gives CASSFGAGSVYEQFF.

The chain is built from TRBV4-3 and TRBJ1-3; D is ambiguous. CDR3 length equals 15 residues. Germline values: CDR1 LGHNA, CDR2 YSLEER. Between the trimmed V and J ends, which lost 3 bases and 0 bases, there was a span of 9 bases. The CDR3 region is CASSQGVYSGNTIYF. DNA of the CDR3: TGCGCCAGCAGCCAGGGAGTCTACTCTGGAAACACCATATATTTT.

The V gene is TRBV9, the J gene TRBJ2-7; weak D call: TRBD2 (5 bases). This CDR3 spans 14 amino acids. Trimming took 1 base from V and 6 from J, leaving 14 bases between them. The V gene's germline CDR1 is SGDLS and CDR2 YYNGEE. The CDR3 sequence is CASSVKVFGGEQYF. CDR3 nucleotide sequence: TGTGCCAGCAGCGTAAAGGTTTTCGGAGGCGAGCAGTACTTC.

V is TRBV18 and J is TRBJ1-1; possible D gene TRBD1, 6 bases. There are 11 residues in the CDR3. V lost 6 bases, J lost 8 bases, and 10 bases lay in between. Looked up from germline, CDR1 is KGHSH and CDR2 is LQKENI. The CDR3: CASSLDREAFF. CDR3 DNA sequence: TGTGCCAGCTCCCTTGACAGGGAAGCTTTCTTT.

The chain joins TRBV7-9 to TRBJ2-3; 10 bases fit TRBD1. The germline V gene encodes CDR1 SEHNR and CDR2 FQNEAQ (reference sequence). V was clipped by 5 bases and J by 3 bases; unmatched bases: 5. The CDR3 covers 15 residues. CDR3 amino acids: CASSPGTGVTDTQYF. The CDR3 DNA follows: TGTGCCAGCAGCCCGGGGACAGGGGTGACAGATACGCAGTATTTT.

The chain joins TRBV9 to TRBJ2-7; 9 bases are shared with TRBD2. The V gene end was trimmed by 0 bases and the J gene end by 5 bases; junction bases not matched to a gene: 3. CDR1 SGDLS and CDR2 YYNGEE come from the germline V gene. The CDR3 has 14 amino acids. CDR3 in amino acids: CASSVVGTSHEQYF. The CDR3 DNA sequence: TGTGCCAGCAGCGTAGTCGGGACTAGCCACGAGCAGTACTTC.

V gene TRBV28 combines with J gene TRBJ2-7, with D possibly TRBD1 on 5 matching bases. V was clipped by 4 bases and J by 7 bases, with 11 bases between them. The CDR3 has 12 residues. CDR1 is MDHEN, CDR2 SYDVKM, per germline. The CDR3 sequence is CASSSARGEQYF. The CDR3 DNA reads as TGTGCCAGCAGTTCGGCTAGGGGTGAGCAGTACTTC.

This sequence joins TRBV11-1 and TRBJ2-3, with TRBD1 matching over 9 bases. The length of the CDR3 is 15 residues. Germline V gene lookup returns CDR1 SGHAT and CDR2 FQDESV (reference sequence). V trimming: 4 bases; J trimming: 1 base; junction bases outside the gene matches: 3. CDR3 sequence (DNA): TGTGCCAGCAGCTACCGGGACAGGGGCACAGATACGCAGTATTTT. Translating it yields CASSYRDRGTDTQYF. The full variable domain, in which reference TRBV11-1 and TRBJ2-3 provide the parts outside the CDR3, is EAEVAQSPRYKITEKSQAVAFWCDPISGHATLYWYRQILGQGPELLVQFQDESVVDDSQLPKDRFSAERLKGVDSTLKIQPAELGDSAMYLCASSYRDRGTDTQYFGPGTRLTVL.

DNA of the CDR3: TGCGCCAGCTCAACCTCCCCCGGGACAGGCTTATACAATGAGCAGTTCTTC. It specifies CASSTSPGTGLYNEQFF. J is TRBJ2-1 and V is TRBV5-1, with 8 bases aligning to TRBD1. CDR3 size: 17 residues. Germline V gene sequence: CDR1 SGHRS, CDR2 YFSETQ. V shed 7 bases, J shed 4 bases, and the junction held 16 bases outside the gene matches.

This clone appeared a single time. V gene TRBV7-2 combines with J gene TRBJ2-1, with 12 bases that match TRBD2. With V trimmed by 2 bases and J by 7 bases, 9 bases remained unmatched. Germline CDR1 reads SGHTA; CDR2 reads FQGNSA. The CDR3 covers 17 residues. The CDR3 DNA sequence: TGTGCCAGCAGCTTAACAGGGACTAGCGGGTTTATGAATGAGCAGTTCTTC. Its protein product is CASSLTGTSGFMNEQFF.

This clone was seen just once. The chain has TRBV7-8 and TRBJ2-7; 9 bases match TRBD2. V was pared by 4 bases and J by 6 bases, with 10 bases of the junction left unmatched. The CDR3 has 15 amino acids. Germline-derived CDR1 and CDR2 are SGHVS and FQNEAQ. The CDR3 DNA sequence: TGTGCCAGCAGCTCAATGGGCGGGAGGGCCGGCGAGCAGTACTTC. Translating it yields CASSSMGGRAGEQYF.

V gene TRBV6-5 combines with J gene TRBJ2-3, with D possibly being TRBD1 (6 bases). V lost 5 bases and J lost 2, with 14 bases in between. The CDR3 extends over 15 amino acids. In germline, CDR1 is MNHEY, CDR2 SVGAGI. The DNA for the CDR3 is TGTGCCAGCAGTCACAGACAGGTTGACACAGATACGCAGTATTTT. This encodes CASSHRQVDTDTQYF.

CDR3 protein: CASSLGQGEDEQYF. The CDR3 DNA sequence: TGTGCCAGCAGCTTGGGACAGGGCGAAGACGAGCAGTACTTC. The genes are TRBV5-4 and TRBJ2-7; TRBD1 agrees at 7 bases. The CDR3 runs to 14 residues. CDR1 is SGHNT and CDR2 is YYREEE in the germline V gene (reference sequence). V trimming: 0 bases; J trimming: 5 bases; junction bases outside the gene matches: 5.

The CDR3 loop reads CASSPWTSGGNEQFF. CDR3 nucleotides: TGTGCCAGCTCACCATGGACTAGCGGGGGCAATGAGCAGTTCTTC. The gene calls are TRBV18 and TRBJ2-1; 13 bases are a match to TRBD2. The CDR3 contains 15 residues. Unmatched junction bases numbered 1, after V lost 2 bases and J lost 6 bases. CDR1 is KGHSH and CDR2 is LQKENI in the germline V gene.

This clone was detected only once. The rearrangement joins TRBV11-3 to TRBJ2-7, with D tentatively TRBD1 (5 bases). V lost 4 bases and J lost 3, with 16 bases in between. From germline, CDR1 is SGHNT and CDR2 YENEEA. This CDR3 comprises 15 residues. The CDR3 here is CASSSRRGNYYEQYF. The CDR3 region has the DNA TGTGCCAGCAGCTCGCGAAGGGGTAATTACTACGAGCAGTACTTC.

CDR3 sequence reads: CASSSEDSAVNTEAFF. The CDR3 DNA is TGTGCCAGCAGCTCCGAGGACAGCGCAGTGAACACTGAAGCTTTCTTT. The chain carries TRBV9 and TRBJ1-1, with a tentative D call TRBD1 (6 bases). The CDR3 is 16 amino acids. In germline, CDR1 is SGDLS, CDR2 YYNGEE. Trimming stripped 4 bases from V and 0 bases from J, with 16 bases between.

The rearrangement joins TRBV6-5 to TRBJ2-4; 7 nucleotides agree with TRBD1. Germline V gives CDR1 MNHEY, CDR2 SVGAGI. V lost 6 bases to trimming and J lost 2 bases; unmatched junction nucleotides: 7. This CDR3 is built from 15 residues. CDR3 sequence: CASSIDRVTKNIQYF. CDR3 DNA sequence: TGTGCCAGCAGCATCGACAGGGTAACCAAAAACATTCAGTACTTC.

The chain combines TRBV27 with TRBJ2-7; 7 bases fit TRBD2. Per the germline V gene, CDR1 is MNHEY and CDR2 is SMNVEV (reference sequence). This CDR3 spans 13 amino acids. Losses at the gene ends were 3 bases for V and 3 bases for J; bases not matched to a gene: 2. The CDR3 protein is CASSFRTSYEQYF. Here the CDR3 DNA reads TGTGCCAGCAGTTTTCGGACTAGCTACGAGCAGTACTTC.

The chain has TRBV13 and TRBJ2-2; 8 nucleotides align to TRBD2. V was pared by 5 bases and J by 0 bases, with 5 bases of the junction left unmatched. The V gene's germline CDR1 is PRHDT and CDR2 FYEKMQ (reference sequence). This CDR3 contains 16 residues. The CDR3: CASSLRTSTNTGELFF. CDR3 nucleotides: TGTGCCAGCAGCCTCCGGACTAGCACGAACACCGGGGAGCTGTTTTTT.